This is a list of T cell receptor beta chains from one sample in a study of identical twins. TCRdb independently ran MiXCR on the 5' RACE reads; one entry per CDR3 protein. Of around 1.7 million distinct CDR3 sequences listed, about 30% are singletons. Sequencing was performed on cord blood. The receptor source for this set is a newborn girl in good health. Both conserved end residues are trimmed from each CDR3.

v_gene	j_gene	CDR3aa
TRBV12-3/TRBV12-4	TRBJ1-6	ASSPQGSPYNSPLH
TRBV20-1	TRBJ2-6	SALYSGANVLT
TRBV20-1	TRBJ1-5	SATTGRWNQPQH
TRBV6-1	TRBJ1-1	ASSEAWRTEAF
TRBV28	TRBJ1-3	ASSSGNTIY
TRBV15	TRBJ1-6	ATSRAASGASPLH
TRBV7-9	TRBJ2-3	ASSRRTSGRRDTQY
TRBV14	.	ASSQITGDYEQY
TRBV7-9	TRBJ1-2	ASTRVDTNYGYT
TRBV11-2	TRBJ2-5	ASSVPTETQY
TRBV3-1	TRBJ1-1	ASSQSFSEAF
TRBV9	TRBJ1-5	ASSIGQGTQPQH
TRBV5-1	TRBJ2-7	ASSPTSGRRSYEQY
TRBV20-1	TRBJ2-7	SASSGALFYEQY
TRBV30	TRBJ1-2	AWSPGGAGYGYT
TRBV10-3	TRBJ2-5	AISGGLGATYNEQY
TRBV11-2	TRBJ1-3	ASSSSRAEPGRAAIY